A single T cell receptor (beta chain) is shown here with its context. The antigen it recognizes is unknown. The record has no base qualities; no much larger clone is one base away. This sample was included in a study of immune evolution from preneoplasia to lung adenocarcinoma (TCRdb year 2021). Notes on the research overall: HLA loss of heterozygosity was found in around 7% of AIS, roughly 16% of MIA and 25% to 40% of ADC lesions, and in no AAH lesions. The immune data were integrated with whole exome sequencing and methylation data obtained from the same cohort of nodules. The TCR sequencing data were obtained from 51 patients. According to the study, over a hundred samples were used for TCR sequencing. Resected precursor lesions (AAH, AIS, MIA) and invasive adenocarcinomas were each compared against paired morphologically normal lung tissue. The study profiled immune contexture across lung adenocarcinoma precursors and invasive adenocarcinoma using immune gene expression, TCR sequencing and multiplex immunofluorescence. The sample size was set by how many specimens were available, not by a prior power calculation. The overall cohort was made up of fewer than 70 patients with pulmonary nodules who had surgical resection. POLYSOLVER was used to infer Class I HLA alleles from exome data, and LOHHLA was used to detect allele-specific HLA loss.

The investigation overall reported the following: Normal lung showed the highest clonality, whereas later-stage lesions appeared to have higher T cell density and diversity but lower clonality. Compared with EGFR-mutant or double wild-type lesions, KRAS-mutant nodules had the highest T cell clonality. Normal lung had the highest top T cell clone frequencies, which appeared to decline progressively from AAH through AIS, MIA and invasive adenocarcinoma. All patients were from Japan and China, so applicability to Western populations was uncertain. The findings reflected association rather than direct causation, and larger cohorts with long-term follow-up and longitudinal biopsies were considered necessary.

Resection was performed on patients in Japan or China between the mid-2010s and the late 2010s. Histologic diagnosis of each case was confirmed independently by two lung cancer pathologists on H&E slides. Premalignant or tumor cells were enriched for nucleic acid extraction by macro-dissection performed after pathologic assessment. The AllPrep DNA/RNA FFPE Kit was used to isolate DNA from FFPE tissue. TCR beta CDR3 regions were sequenced from DNA using the immunoSEQ hsTCRbeta Kit. The published analysis was carried out like this. The ImmunoSEQ Analyzer was used to analyse the TCR sequencing data. T cell clonality was defined as 1 minus Pielou's evenness computed on productive rearrangements. The inverse Simpson index, applied to productive templates, was used to measure T cell diversity. T cell density was defined as TCR beta template counts normalized to usable DNA, with usable DNA estimated by amplification and sequencing of housekeeping genes. Two-sided Kruskal-Wallis tests were used to compare TCR metrics across histologic stages. TCRdb re-hosts the immuneACCESS table, in-frame sequences only. Its copies lack some clones; in the studies checked, an unresolved V gene accounts for under half of them, and the cause for the rest is not known. That table gives V, J and clone size, and the DNA gave D and trimming. Present in this sample are several thousand clones, around 76% of which were seen just once. The ten largest clones represent 2.8% of the sample.

The sequencing input was FFPE minimally invasive lung adenocarcinoma tissue. The cell subset or site label of this sample denotes: micro-invasive lung adenocarcinoma (MIA). This clonotype was obtained from a person aged 70 to 85 with lung adenocarcinoma.

The encoded CDR3 is CASSLKWSGFSHSNQPQHF. In nucleotide form, the sequence is TGTGCCAGCAGCTTAAAGTGGTCAGGGTTTTCCCATAGCAATCAGCCCCAGCATTTT. In this chain, TRBV7-9 is recombined with TRBJ1-5; 5 matching bases give a weak D call of TRBD1. The CDR1 and CDR2 encoded by the germline V gene (reference sequence) are SEHNR and FQNEAQ. Its CDR3 holds 19 amino acids, cysteine through phenylalanine. Just CDR3 DNA is preserved here, 57 bases in frame from base 1. Trimming removed 2 bases from V and 0 bases from J, leaving 20 bases between the germline ends.